The 23 T cell receptor beta chains below were found in one sample sequenced in a study of cytomegalovirus exposure and HLA in healthy donors. Primers for the PCR totalled 60 Vbeta and 13 Jbeta. The method was immunoSEQ multiplex PCR; TCRdb's version includes in-frame clones alone and lacks a portion of them. The table includes 200,000 to 250,000 clones, just over 75% detected once. The sample taken for sequencing was PBMCs. All receptors come from a woman aged 55-70 years in good health and CMV-seropositive.

The chain couples TRBV27 to TRBJ2-1, with a tentative D call TRBD2 (5 bases). CDR1 is MNHEY, CDR2 SMNVEV, per germline (reference sequence). V was shortened by 2 bases and J by 3 bases, with 5 bases between the two germline ends. CDR3 length: 13 amino acids. In nucleotides, the CDR3 is TGTGCCAGCAGTTTAGCGGGCTACAATGAGCAGTTCTTC. Protein product: CASSLAGYNEQFF.

This clone was detected only a few times. J is TRBJ1-5 and V is TRBV25-1; 8 bases agree with TRBD1. V was pared by 3 bases and J by 0 bases, with 7 bases of the junction left unmatched. The CDR3 runs to 17 residues. CDR1 is MGHDK, CDR2 SYGVNS, per germline. CDR3 in DNA: TGTGCCAGCAGTGACTCCCAGGGGGCCGATAGCAATCAGCCCCAGCATTTT. It codes for CASSDSQGADSNQPQHF. Supplemented by reference TRBV25-1 and TRBJ1-5, the full variable domain reads EADIYQTPRYLVIGTGKKITLECSQTMGHDKMYWYQQDPGMELHLIHYSYGVNSTEKGDLSSESTVSRIRTEHFPLTLESARPSHTSQYLCASSDSQGADSNQPQHFGDGTRLSIL.

The chain joins TRBV18 to TRBJ2-2, with TRBD2 matching 9 bases. CDR1 is KGHSH and CDR2 is LQKENI in the germline V gene. J gave up 7 bases and V 0 bases, and 9 bases lay outside the gene matches. CDR3 size: 17 residues. CDR3 coding DNA: TGTGCCAGCTCACCACCGAGGGCTAGCGGGACTGTCGGGGAGCTGTTTTTT. The encoded protein is CASSPPRASGTVGELFF.

CDR3 sequence: CAWGAVRNEKLFF. CDR3 nucleotide sequence: TGTGCCTGGGGGGCTGTAAGAAATGAAAAACTGTTTTTT. The chain joins TRBV30 to TRBJ1-4, with a tentative D call TRBD1 (5 bases). The germline V and J ends were trimmed by 5 bases and 5 bases, with 12 bases remaining between them. Per the germline V gene, CDR1 is GTSNPN and CDR2 is SVGIG (reference sequence). This CDR3 contains 13 residues.

J is TRBJ2-7 and V is TRBV21-1; the table's TRBD1 call for D was not verified on the DNA. TRBV21-1 is noted as a pseudogene. The CDR3 has 17 residues. The DNA for the CDR3 is TGTGCCAGCAGCAACTGGGGGACAGCTCTTTCCTCCTACGAGCAGTACTTC. It codes for CASSNWGTALSSYEQYF.

This chain's CDR3 is CAWSSRLAGAFNEQFF. The CDR3 DNA sequence: TGTGCCTGGAGTTCTCGACTAGCGGGGGCTTTCAATGAGCAGTTCTTC. The chain recombines TRBV30 with TRBJ2-1; the match to TRBD2 covers 12 bases. Germline V lookup: CDR1 GTSNPN, CDR2 SVGIG (reference sequence). The ends lost 2 bases at V and 6 bases at J; junction bases unmatched: 8. The CDR3 extends over 16 amino acids.

This clone was counted once. The chain carries TRBV30 and TRBJ1-1, with 10 bases fitting TRBD1. V lost 4 bases and J lost 10; bases outside the gene matches: 18. Per the germline V gene, CDR1 is GTSNPN and CDR2 is SVGIG (reference sequence). The CDR3 runs to 16 residues. DNA for the CDR3: TGTGCCTGGATCTACTTGACCGGGACAGGGGCGTCGCGAGCTTTCTTT. It translates to CAWIYLTGTGASRAFF. Based on the CDR3 plus reference TRBV30 and TRBJ1-1, the full variable domain is SQTIHQWPATLVQPVGSPLSLECTVEGTSNPNLYWYRQAAGRGLQLLFYSVGIGQISSEVPQNLSASRPQDRQFILSSKKLLLSDSGFYLCAWIYLTGTGASRAFFGQGTRLTVV.

This sequence joins TRBV4-3 and TRBJ2-7; D is unclear. Trimming cost V 0 bases and J 3 bases, with 6 bases left between them. Per germline, CDR1 LGHNA and CDR2 YSLEER. CDR3 length equals 13 residues. In DNA form, the CDR3 reads TGCGCCAGCAGCCAAGATTACAACTACGAGCAGTACTTC. This sequence encodes CASSQDYNYEQYF.

The chain is built from TRBV9 and TRBJ2-1; TRBD2 matches 7 bases. The V gene end was trimmed by 4 bases and the J gene end by 3 bases; junction bases not matched to a gene: 4. This CDR3 has 14 amino acids. CDR1 is SGDLS, CDR2 YYNGEE, per germline. Written as DNA, the CDR3 is TGTGCCAGCAGCCCTAGCGGACACTACAATGAGCAGTTCTTC. This gives the protein CASSPSGHYNEQFF. Full variable domain (remainder filled in from reference TRBV9 and TRBJ2-1): DSGVTQTPKHLITATGQRVTLRCSPRSGDLSVYWYQQSLDQGLQFLIQYYNGEERAKGNILERFSAQQFPDLHSELNLSSLELGDSALYFCASSPSGHYNEQFFGPGTRLTVL.

The chain's CDR3 is CASRPEAGGYTF. CDR3 bases: TGTGCCAGCAGGCCAGAGGCGGGCGGCTACACCTTC. The rearrangement joins TRBV5-8 to TRBJ1-2; no reliable D call. V was shortened by 5 bases and J by 8 bases, with 13 bases between the two germline ends. This CDR3 is 12 amino acids long. Germline V gives CDR1 SGHTS, CDR2 YDEGEE.

This clone has only a few counts. The chain recombines TRBV5-1 with TRBJ1-6; maybe TRBD1 (6 bases). V lost 4 bases, J lost 8 bases, and 10 bases lay in between. The V gene's germline CDR1 is SGHRS and CDR2 YFSETQ. This CDR3 spans 13 amino acids. CDR3 region: CASSVNRDSPLHF. The CDR3 DNA reads TGCGCCAGCAGCGTAAACAGGGATTCACCCCTCCACTTT.

This chain connects TRBV5-4 to TRBJ2-2, with D perhaps TRBD1 (6 bases). CDR3 size: 14 residues. Trimming removed 3 bases at V and 2 bases at J, with 8 bases between. Germline lookup yields CDR1 SGHNT and CDR2 YYREEE (reference sequence). CDR3 amino acids: CASSSGTNTGELFF. Here the CDR3 DNA reads TGTGCCAGCAGCTCCGGGACAAACACCGGGGAGCTGTTTTTT.

The V gene is TRBV27, the J gene TRBJ2-5; 8 bases are a match to TRBD1. CDR3 size: 12 residues. Germline V gene data show CDR1 as MNHEY and CDR2 as SMNVEV (reference sequence). The J segment lost 11 bases and the V segment lost 5 bases, leaving 7 bases of the junction unmatched. CDR3 amino acids: CASSPRQGKQYF. The CDR3 region has the DNA TGTGCCAGCAGTCCCCGACAGGGGAAGCAGTACTTC.

V usage is TRBV28 and J usage is TRBJ2-7, with 10 bases fitting TRBD1. CDR1 and CDR2 from the germline V gene are MDHEN and SYDVKM. The CDR3 covers 14 residues. Germline trimming cut 5 bases from V and 3 bases from J; bases unmatched to any gene: 4. CDR3 in DNA: TGTGCCAGCAGTCCGACAGGGGGCCACTACGAGCAGTACTTC. It encodes CASSPTGGHYEQYF.

This chain joins TRBV2 and TRBJ1-5; tentatively, D is TRBD1 (6 bases). CDR1 SNHLY and CDR2 FYNNEI come from the germline V gene. This CDR3 is built from 14 residues. Trimming shortened V by 4 bases and J by 6 bases, and 13 bases separated the two germline ends. CDR3 bases: TGTGCCAGCAGTGTGGGGGGGGGCTCTCAGCCCCAGCATTTT. Its translation: CASSVGGGSQPQHF.

The chain links TRBV30 to TRBJ2-1; TRBD1 might be the D (5 bases). Germline-derived CDR1 and CDR2 are GTSNPN and SVGIG (reference sequence). Trimming pared 1 base from V and 6 bases from J, leaving 13 bases between. This CDR3 comprises 14 residues. CDR3 amino acids: CAWSGQGGPNEQFF. The CDR3 DNA sequence: TGTGCCTGGAGTGGTCAGGGTGGTCCCAATGAGCAGTTCTTC.

The chain uses TRBV6-5 and TRBJ1-2, with TRBD1 as a possible D gene (5 bases). Deletions cut 4 bases from V and 5 bases from J, with 14 bases between. The CDR3 spans 14 residues. Germline CDR1 is MNHEY and CDR2 is SVGAGI. CDR3 region: CASSSLGREYGYTF. CDR3 nucleotides: TGTGCCAGCAGTTCACTGGGACGGGAGTATGGCTACACCTTC.

The rearrangement uses TRBV5-1 and TRBJ1-2; no firm D call. This CDR3 has 16 amino acids. Germline V gene data show CDR1 as SGHRS and CDR2 as YFSETQ. The V gene lost 3 bases and the J gene lost 8 bases, with 23 bases spanning the gap. DNA for the CDR3: TGCGCCAGCAGCTCTCCCGAGATCAGGAGGGTCGGAGGCTACACCTTC. This sequence encodes CASSSPEIRRVGGYTF.

V gene TRBV7-2 combines with J gene TRBJ2-1; 8 positions agree with TRBD1. After removal of 4 bases from V and 7 bases from J, the junction contained 9 bases not matched to a gene. Looked up from germline, CDR1 is SGHTA and CDR2 is FQGNSA. The CDR3 is 15 amino acids. The CDR3 DNA sequence: TGTGCCAGCAGCTCCCTGACAGGGGCGAGGAATGAGCAGTTCTTC. It yields the protein CASSSLTGARNEQFF.

V gene TRBV4-1 combines with J gene TRBJ1-6; D unclear. There are 18 residues in the CDR3. Germline V CDR1 and CDR2: MGHRA, YSYEKL. Trimming shortened V by 0 bases and J by 0 bases, and 12 bases separated the two germline ends. The CDR3 protein is CASSQDGARSSYNSPLHF. The CDR3 DNA follows: TGCGCCAGCAGCCAAGATGGAGCGCGTAGCTCCTATAATTCACCCCTCCACTTT.

The chain uses TRBV7-9 and TRBJ1-1; D remains unclear. Germline CDR1 reads SEHNR; CDR2 reads FQNEAQ (reference sequence). Trimming pared 1 base from V and 6 bases from J, leaving 12 bases between. This CDR3 spans 14 amino acids. The CDR3 protein is CASSLVTGAAEAFF. The CDR3 DNA is TGTGCCAGCAGCTTAGTTACGGGTGCGGCTGAAGCTTTCTTT.

CDR3 bases: TGTGCCAGCAGGCCAGGGACAAGCTCCTACAATGAGCAGTTCTTC. Residues: CASRPGTSSYNEQFF. This chain joins TRBV27 and TRBJ2-1, with a tentative D call TRBD1 (6 bases). Germline V CDR1 and CDR2: MNHEY, SMNVEV (reference sequence). The V end lost 6 bases, the J end lost 0 bases, and 12 bases lay between the germline ends. This CDR3 comprises 15 residues.

V usage is TRBV2 and J usage is TRBJ2-7; 7 bases line up with TRBD1. From germline, CDR1 is SNHLY and CDR2 FYNNEI. The V and J ends lost 6 bases and 3 bases, in that order; junction bases with no gene match: 11. This CDR3 region has 15 residues. CDR3 region: CASSAQGPWRYEQYF. The CDR3 DNA is TGTGCCAGCAGCGCACAGGGGCCATGGCGCTACGAGCAGTACTTC.